These T cell receptor beta chains were read from a single sample in a study of shared clonotypes between healthy human individuals. Clones were sequenced by immunoSEQ multiplex PCR, and TCRdb holds only the in-frame ones, with some missing. The profile shows roughly 2.1 million clones, approximately 94% of them singletons. Sequencing input: naive CD8+ T cells from PBMCs. These receptors came from a man aged 18 to 30 in good health. Some clones in this sample may be carry-over from other donors' samples. Each CDR3 is given with its conserved first and last residue. Fields, in order: clone size, D gene, V gene, J gene, CDR3 DNA, CDR3 protein. D genes are given only for firm matches. Only part of the rows carry a size: once, few, many, or a class if the clone is expanded.

clone size: once; D gene: TRBD2; V gene: TRBV11-2; J gene: TRBJ2-7; CDR3 DNA: TGTGCCAGCAGCGTCGCGGGACTAGCTCGCGAGCAGTACTTC; CDR3 protein: CASSVAGLAREQYF
clone size: NA; D gene: NA; V gene: TRBV11-2; J gene: TRBJ2-7; CDR3 DNA: TGTGCCAGCAGCACTGGCCCGGGACTCTCGGGGTTCGAGCAGTACTTC; CDR3 protein: CASSTGPGLSGFEQYF
clone size: NA; D gene: NA; V gene: TRBV4-1; J gene: TRBJ2-1; CDR3 DNA: TGCGCCAGCAGCGCGGTTACGGGTGGTTACAATGAGCAGTTCTTC; CDR3 protein: CASSAVTGGYNEQFF
clone size: NA; D gene: NA; V gene: TRBV11-2; J gene: TRBJ1-1; CDR3 DNA: TGTGCCAGCAGCCCAGGCCGGGGGGCCTTGGACACTGAAGCTTTCTTT; CDR3 protein: CASSPGRGALDTEAFF
clone size: NA; D gene: NA; V gene: TRBV16; J gene: TRBJ1-5; CDR3 DNA: TGTGCCAGCCAACGATACGGCAATCAGCCCCAGCATTTT; CDR3 protein: CASQRYGNQPQHF
clone size: NA; D gene: NA; V gene: TRBV9; J gene: TRBJ2-5; CDR3 DNA: TGTGCCAGCAGCTTATGGGGCAGGCAAGAGACCCAGTACTTC; CDR3 protein: CASSLWGRQETQYF
clone size: NA; D gene: NA; V gene: TRBV7-9; J gene: TRBJ2-1; CDR3 DNA: TGTGCCAGCAGCTTAGCGGGAGAAAGGAATGAGCAGTTCTTC; CDR3 protein: CASSLAGERNEQFF
clone size: NA; D gene: TRBD1; V gene: TRBV5-5; J gene: TRBJ2-7; CDR3 DNA: TGTGCCAGCAGCTCCACCCCGGGACAGGGACCTCGGGAGCAGTACTTC; CDR3 protein: CASSSTPGQGPREQYF
clone size: NA; D gene: NA; V gene: TRBV21-1; J gene: TRBJ1-5; CDR3 DNA: TGTGCCAGCAGCAAACTGGACAGGGATGGGCAGCCCCAGCATTTT; CDR3 protein: CASSKLDRDGQPQHF
clone size: once; D gene: TRBD1; V gene: TRBV28; J gene: TRBJ2-7; CDR3 DNA: TGTGCCAGCAGTTTAGAGGGGACCGGGACAGTTTCCTACGAGCAGTACTTC; CDR3 protein: CASSLEGTGTVSYEQYF
clone size: NA; D gene: NA; V gene: TRBV28; J gene: TRBJ2-7; CDR3 DNA: TGTGCCAGCAGTTTAGCGGGACCCTACGAGCAGTACTTC; CDR3 protein: CASSLAGPYEQYF
clone size: NA; D gene: NA; V gene: TRBV18; J gene: TRBJ1-5; CDR3 DNA: TGTGCCAGCTCACCCCGAGGGGGGGCAGAGTGGGACAATCAGCCCCAGCATTTT; CDR3 protein: CASSPRGGAEWDNQPQHF
clone size: once; D gene: TRBD2; V gene: TRBV7-6; J gene: TRBJ2-1; CDR3 DNA: TGTGCCAGCAGCTTAGCCCGCGGGGGGAATGAGCAGTTCTTC; CDR3 protein: CASSLARGGNEQFF
clone size: NA; D gene: NA; V gene: TRBV7-7; J gene: TRBJ2-3; CDR3 DNA: TGTGCCAGCAGCTTAGGGCAGGGTACGACAGATACGCAGTATTTT; CDR3 protein: CASSLGQGTTDTQYF
clone size: NA; D gene: NA; V gene: TRBV7-9; J gene: TRBJ1-1; CDR3 DNA: TGTGCCAGCAGCTTAGAGGGGCCCGGACGGATGAACACTGAAGCTTTCTTT; CDR3 protein: CASSLEGPGRMNTEAFF
clone size: NA; D gene: NA; V gene: TRBV6-1; J gene: TRBJ2-1; CDR3 DNA: TGTGCCAGCAGTGAGATCGTCGGGGGCAATGAGCAGTTCTTC; CDR3 protein: CASSEIVGGNEQFF
clone size: NA; D gene: NA; V gene: TRBV4-3; J gene: TRBJ2-2; CDR3 DNA: TGCGCCAGCAGCCAAGACGTGCCTTCAAACACCGGGGAGCTGTTTTTT; CDR3 protein: CASSQDVPSNTGELFF
clone size: NA; D gene: TRBD2; V gene: TRBV27; J gene: TRBJ2-7; CDR3 DNA: TGTGCCAGCAGTTTGGGACTAAGTCCCTACGAGCAGTACTTC; CDR3 protein: CASSLGLSPYEQYF
clone size: NA; D gene: NA; V gene: TRBV27; J gene: TRBJ1-2; CDR3 DNA: TGTGCCAGCAGCCCGTCGGGGGCGTATGGCTATGGCTACACCTTC; CDR3 protein: CASSPSGAYGYGYTF
clone size: NA; D gene: NA; V gene: TRBV4-2; J gene: TRBJ2-7; CDR3 DNA: TGTGCCAGCAGCCAAGTGGGGCAGGGCTCCGAGCAGTACTTC; CDR3 protein: CASSQVGQGSEQYF
clone size: NA; D gene: TRBD1; V gene: TRBV27; J gene: TRBJ1-2; CDR3 DNA: TGTGCCAGCAGTGCTTCCGGGACAGGGTTTGGTGGCTACACCTTC; CDR3 protein: CASSASGTGFGGYTF
clone size: NA; D gene: NA; V gene: TRBV5-1; J gene: TRBJ1-1; CDR3 DNA: TGCGCCAGCAGCTTGAGACAGGCGACGAACACTGAAGCTTTCTTT; CDR3 protein: CASSLRQATNTEAFF
clone size: NA; D gene: TRBD1; V gene: TRBV27; J gene: TRBJ1-5; CDR3 DNA: TGTGCCAGCAGTGCGGACAGGGGATATCAGCCCCAGCATTTT; CDR3 protein: CASSADRGYQPQHF
clone size: once; D gene: NA; V gene: TRBV14; J gene: TRBJ2-1; CDR3 DNA: TGTGCCAGCAGCCACTGGGTTAATGAGCAGTTCTTC; CDR3 protein: CASSHWVNEQFF
clone size: NA; D gene: TRBD2; V gene: TRBV7-2; J gene: TRBJ2-2; CDR3 DNA: TGTGCCAGCAGCCCCGGGACTAGCGGTAATTCGGTCAACACCGGGGAGCTGTTTTTT; CDR3 protein: CASSPGTSGNSVNTGELFF
clone size: NA; D gene: NA; V gene: TRBV10-1; J gene: TRBJ2-3; CDR3 DNA: TGCGCCAGCTTGAACCGCACAGATACGCAGTATTTT; CDR3 protein: CASLNRTDTQYF
clone size: NA; D gene: NA; V gene: TRBV2; J gene: TRBJ2-7; CDR3 DNA: TGTGCCAGCGGGCAGGGGCGCGCCTACGAGCAGTACTTC; CDR3 protein: CASGQGRAYEQYF
clone size: NA; D gene: NA; V gene: TRBV27; J gene: TRBJ2-2; CDR3 DNA: TGTGCCAGCAGTTTAAGAATACTCCCTGTAGAGCTGTTTTTT; CDR3 protein: CASSLRILPVELFF
clone size: NA; D gene: TRBD2; V gene: TRBV5-1; J gene: TRBJ2-7; CDR3 DNA: TGCGCCAGCAGCCAAAAGCCCCGGGAGGAAAAATACGAGCAGTACTTC; CDR3 protein: CASSQKPREEKYEQYF
clone size: NA; D gene: TRBD2; V gene: TRBV29-1; J gene: TRBJ2-7; CDR3 DNA: TGCAGCGTCAAAGGAGGAGGGAGGGGTATCTCCTACGAGCAGTACTTC; CDR3 protein: CSVKGGGRGISYEQYF
clone size: NA; D gene: NA; V gene: TRBV27; J gene: TRBJ2-7; CDR3 DNA: TGTGCCAGCGCGGGGACCTACGAGCAGTACTTC; CDR3 protein: CASAGTYEQYF
clone size: NA; D gene: NA; V gene: TRBV29-1; J gene: TRBJ1-1; CDR3 DNA: TGCAGCGTTGGTCCGGGGAACATGAACACTGAAGCTTTCTTT; CDR3 protein: CSVGPGNMNTEAFF
clone size: NA; D gene: NA; V gene: TRBV4-1; J gene: TRBJ2-7; CDR3 DNA: TGCGCCAGCAGCCAAGACAGGGCCGATACCTACGAGCAGTACTTC; CDR3 protein: CASSQDRADTYEQYF
clone size: NA; D gene: TRBD2; V gene: TRBV7-8; J gene: TRBJ2-1; CDR3 DNA: TGTGCCAGCAGCGGAGCGGGAGACAATGAGCAGTTCTTC; CDR3 protein: CASSGAGDNEQFF
clone size: NA; D gene: NA; V gene: TRBV7-6; J gene: TRBJ2-7; CDR3 DNA: TGTGCCAGCAGCTTATTCGGGGGAGGTTATGGAAGCTCCTACGAGCAGTACTTC; CDR3 protein: CASSLFGGGYGSSYEQYF
clone size: NA; D gene: NA; V gene: TRBV21-1; J gene: TRBJ1-4; CDR3 DNA: TGTGCCAGCAGCAAAAATGGGGGGGAGGACGAAAAACTGTTTTTT; CDR3 protein: CASSKNGGEDEKLFF
clone size: NA; D gene: NA; V gene: TRBV19; J gene: TRBJ2-5; CDR3 DNA: TGTGCCAGTAGTATAGGGGGGGACTTGAGAGGAGAGACCCAGTACTTC; CDR3 protein: CASSIGGDLRGETQYF
clone size: NA; D gene: TRBD2; V gene: TRBV5-6; J gene: TRBJ2-7; CDR3 DNA: TGTGCCAGCAGCCCGACTAGCGGTACCTACGAGCAGTACTTC; CDR3 protein: CASSPTSGTYEQYF